What follows are 21 T cell receptor beta chains derived from one specimen sequenced in a study of T cell repertoires in cytomegalovirus infection. TCRdb recomputed calls from the reads with MiXCR, one row per CDR3 protein. The data contain 450,000 to 550,000 distinct CDR3 sequences, more than 15% of them singletons. Input material: CD8+ T cells from PBMCs. The receptors stem from a human donor in good health (CMV status not recorded). Some clones in this sample may be carry-over from other donors' samples.

This clonotype showed up many times. This chain uses TRBV11-2 with TRBJ2-2; TRBD2 matches at 10 bases. The junction had 7 bases not matched to a gene; V was cut back by 5 bases and J by 4 bases. The CDR3 covers 16 residues. CDR1 and CDR2 from the germline V gene are SGHAT and FQNNGV. The CDR3 sequence: CASSPPSGSTTGELFF. CDR3 DNA: TGTGCCAGCAGCCCCCCTAGCGGGAGTACCACCGGGGAGCTGTTTTTT.

The rearrangement uses TRBV30 and TRBJ2-1, with 11 nucleotides matching TRBD2. The germline V gene has CDR1 GTSNPN and CDR2 SVGIG (reference sequence). The CDR3 runs 14 residues. The ends lost 5 bases at V and 6 bases at J; junction bases unmatched: 6. The CDR3 spells CAWALTSGINEQFF. For the CDR3, the DNA is TGTGCCTGGGCACTGACTAGCGGGATCAATGAGCAGTTCTTC. Complete variable domain (other parts from reference TRBV30 and TRBJ2-1): SQTIHQWPATLVQPVGSPLSLECTVEGTSNPNLYWYRQAAGRGLQLLFYSVGIGQISSEVPQNLSASRPQDRQFILSSKKLLLSDSGFYLCAWALTSGINEQFFGPGTRLTVL.

The rearrangement uses TRBV29-1 and TRBJ2-1; TRBD2 matches at 9 bases. V was pared by 4 bases and J by 3 bases, with 10 bases of the junction left unmatched. Germline lookup yields CDR1 SQVTM and CDR2 ANQGSEA. The CDR3 sequence is 16 residues long. CDR3 loop: CSVVTASGAGYNEQFF. The CDR3 DNA sequence: TGCAGCGTTGTCACGGCTAGCGGGGCCGGCTACAATGAGCAGTTCTTC.

The rearrangement links TRBV27 to TRBJ2-1; D is perhaps TRBD2 (7 bases). This CDR3 comprises 16 residues. Trimming took 0 bases from V and 2 from J, leaving 11 bases between them. Germline CDR1 MNHEY, CDR2 SMNVEV (reference sequence). The CDR3 sequence is CASSLSWGGAYNEQFF. In nucleotides, the CDR3 is TGTGCCAGCAGTTTATCATGGGGGGGCGCCTACAATGAGCAGTTCTTC.

This clonotype has at least ten counts. J is TRBJ2-2 and V is TRBV12-3 or TRBV12-4; 10 bases match TRBD2. V was clipped by 0 bases and J by 7 bases; unmatched bases: 2. This CDR3 comprises 15 residues. The CDR3 sequence is CASSLALAGIGELFF. The CDR3 region has the DNA TGTGCCAGCAGTTTAGCACTAGCGGGGATCGGGGAGCTGTTTTTT.

The V call is TRBV3-1, the J call TRBJ2-1; 11 nucleotides match TRBD2. CDR1 is LGHDT, CDR2 YNNKEL, per germline (reference sequence). Trimming removed 1 base from V and 3 bases from J; junction bases left unmatched: 5. The CDR3 totals 17 residues. The CDR3 DNA reads TGTGCCAGCAGCCAAGGGGCTAGCGGGAGGTACTACAATGAGCAGTTCTTC. This sequence encodes CASSQGASGRYYNEQFF.

This clonotype was found many times. The rearrangement uses TRBV6-1 and TRBJ2-1, with 9 bases aligning to TRBD1. After removal of 3 bases from V and 7 bases from J, the junction contained 4 bases not matched to a gene. Germline CDR1 is MNHNS and CDR2 is SASEGT. This CDR3 has 14 residues. CDR3 coding DNA: TGTGCCAGCAGTGAGGTACAGGGGGCTAATGAGCAGTTCTTC. It yields the protein CASSEVQGANEQFF.

This clonotype occurred many times. J is TRBJ2-1 and V is TRBV27; 8 nucleotides match TRBD1. From germline, CDR1 is MNHEY and CDR2 SMNVEV (reference sequence). CDR3 length equals 14 residues. V trimming: 5 bases; J trimming: 0 bases; junction bases outside the gene matches: 0. CDR3 amino acids: CASSGQGSYNEQFF. CDR3 DNA sequence: TGTGCCAGCAGTGGACAGGGCTCCTACAATGAGCAGTTCTTC.

As for this clonotype: A much larger clone sits a single nucleotide away, making a read error possible. The rearrangement links TRBV6-5 to TRBJ1-1; D is uncertain. CDR3 length: 14 amino acids. Trimming pared 11 bases from V and 0 bases from J, leaving 16 bases between. Germline-derived CDR1 and CDR2 are MNHEY and SVGAGI. CDR3 nucleotide sequence: TGTGCCCGCACCATCAGCCGGATGAACACTGAAGCTTTCTTT. It encodes CARTISRMNTEAFF.

This clonotype appeared once. The rearrangement links TRBV6-2 or TRBV6-3 to TRBJ2-1; maybe TRBD2 (6 bases). The CDR3 has 17 residues. The germline V gene encodes CDR1 MNHEY and CDR2 SVGEGT. The V end lost 2 bases, the J end lost 4 bases, and 18 bases lay between the germline ends. Written as DNA, the CDR3 is TGTGCCAGCAGTTACGCCCCCTGGGAGGAGGCATACAATGAGCAGTTCTTC. This translates into CASSYAPWEEAYNEQFF.

A note on this clonotype: With a much larger clone just one base away, this may be a read error. The chain carries TRBV7-2 and TRBJ1-1; D remains unclear. CDR1 and CDR2 from the germline V gene are SGHTA and FQGNSA. CDR3 length: 15 residues. The V end was cut by 0 bases, the J end by 3 bases, with 11 bases between. The chain's CDR3 is CASSLAPVGHTEAFF. CDR3 coding DNA: TGTGCCAGCAGCTTAGCCCCAGTGGGCCACACTGAAGCTTTCTTT.

This clonotype showed up many times. The genes are TRBV11-2 and TRBJ2-1, with 11 positions matching TRBD2. Germline V gene lookup returns CDR1 SGHAT and CDR2 FQNNGV. There are 15 residues in the CDR3. With 5 bases clipped from V and 6 bases from J, the junction kept 6 bases outside the gene matches. CDR3 amino acids: CASSPVAGGGNEQFF. CDR3 DNA sequence: TGTGCCAGCAGCCCCGTAGCGGGGGGGGGCAATGAGCAGTTCTTC.

This clonotype came up many times. The chain links TRBV7-3 to TRBJ2-2; no reliable D call. Trimming cost V 6 bases and J 7 bases, with 9 bases left between them. The CDR3 loop spans 12 amino acids. Germline V lookup: CDR1 SGHTA, CDR2 FQGTGA. CDR3 coding DNA: TGTGCCAGCAGACGATCCGGCGGGGAGCTGTTTTTT. Translating gives CASRRSGGELFF.

J is TRBJ2-1 and V is TRBV7-9; TRBD2 matches at 8 bases. Per germline, CDR1 SEHNR and CDR2 FQNEAQ (reference sequence). The V segment lost 11 bases and the J segment 8 bases; nucleotides outside the gene matches: 8. The CDR3 consists of 12 residues. The CDR3 loop reads CASGAGVDEQFF. The CDR3, as DNA: TGTGCCTCAGGAGCGGGGGTCGATGAGCAGTTCTTC.

This clonotype came up many times. The chain combines TRBV6-1 with TRBJ2-1; 11 bases line up with TRBD2. In germline, CDR1 is MNHNS, CDR2 SASEGT. J was trimmed by 12 bases and V by 5 bases; bases with no gene match: 12. CDR3 size: 15 residues. CDR3 loop: CASSLKALAGVGQFF. DNA for the CDR3: TGTGCCAGCAGTCTTAAAGCACTAGCGGGAGTGGGGCAGTTCTTC.

V gene TRBV6-6 combines with J gene TRBJ2-1; D might be TRBD1 or TRBD2, each matching 5 bases. The CDR3 consists of 15 residues. The ends were cut back, 4 bases at V and 8 bases at J, with 18 bases in the middle. From germline, CDR1 is MNHNY and CDR2 SVGAGI (reference sequence). The CDR3 sequence is CASSSRDQGFDEQFF. In DNA form, the CDR3 reads TGTGCCAGCAGTTCCCGGGACCAAGGTTTCGATGAGCAGTTCTTC.

The V call is TRBV12-3 or TRBV12-4, the J call TRBJ2-2, with TRBD1 identical over 9 bases. Unmatched junction bases numbered 13, after V lost 7 bases and J lost 7 bases. The CDR3 contains 16 residues. CDR3 bases: TGTGCCAGCACCAGCCGGGACAGGGTTCTGAACGGGGAGCTGTTTTTT. Its translation: CASTSRDRVLNGELFF.

This sequence joins TRBV13 and TRBJ2-1; D could derive from TRBD1 or TRBD2 (5 bases each). V dropped 2 bases and J dropped 7 bases, with 18 bases sitting between them. The V gene's germline CDR1 is PRHDT and CDR2 FYEKMQ (reference sequence). The CDR3 extends over 16 amino acids. DNA of the CDR3: TGTGCCAGCAGCTTAACTCTAGCTCTCAGGGAGAATGAGCAGTTCTTC. The encoded protein is CASSLTLALRENEQFF.

This clonotype was observed at least ten times. The chain carries TRBV12-3 or TRBV12-4 and TRBJ2-5; the match to TRBD2 covers 8 bases. The length of the CDR3 is 16 residues. The V segment lost 5 bases and the J segment 4 bases; nucleotides outside the gene matches: 12. In DNA, the CDR3 is TGTGCCAGCAGTCCTCGGCGGGGGGAGGTCGGAGAGACCCAGTACTTC. Encoded protein: CASSPRRGEVGETQYF.

Ten or more counts support this clonotype. CDR3 DNA sequence: TGTGCCAGCAGCTCACAGACAGGAAGCAATCAGCCCCAGCATTTT. Its translation is CASSSQTGSNQPQHF. The chain is built from TRBV7-4 and TRBJ1-5; maybe TRBD1 (6 bases). Germline V gene sequence: CDR1 SGHVT, CDR2 SQSDAQ. The CDR3 has 15 residues. V was clipped by 4 bases and J by 1 base, with 11 bases between them.

This clonotype has a handful of counts. V gene TRBV4-1 combines with J gene TRBJ2-7, with D perhaps TRBD1 (6 bases). With 2 bases removed from V and 6 bases from J, the gap between germline ends came to 17 bases. The CDR3 contains 15 residues. The germline CDR1 and CDR2 sequences are MGHRA and YSYEKL. CDR3 DNA sequence: TGCGCCAGCAGCCAAATTTCCAGGGGAACCTTCGAGCAGTACTTC. Translation gives CASSQISRGTFEQYF.